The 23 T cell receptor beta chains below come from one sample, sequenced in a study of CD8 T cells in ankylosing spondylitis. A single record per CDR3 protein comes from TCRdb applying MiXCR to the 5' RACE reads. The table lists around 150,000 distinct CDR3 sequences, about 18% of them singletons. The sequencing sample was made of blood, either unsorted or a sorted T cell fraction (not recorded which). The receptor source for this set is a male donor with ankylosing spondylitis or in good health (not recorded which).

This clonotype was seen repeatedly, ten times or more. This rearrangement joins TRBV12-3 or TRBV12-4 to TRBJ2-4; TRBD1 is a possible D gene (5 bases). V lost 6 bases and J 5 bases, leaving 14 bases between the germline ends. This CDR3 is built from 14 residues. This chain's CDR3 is CASRFWGGENIQYF. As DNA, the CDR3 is TGTGCCAGCAGATTCTGGGGCGGCGAAAACATTCAGTACTTC.

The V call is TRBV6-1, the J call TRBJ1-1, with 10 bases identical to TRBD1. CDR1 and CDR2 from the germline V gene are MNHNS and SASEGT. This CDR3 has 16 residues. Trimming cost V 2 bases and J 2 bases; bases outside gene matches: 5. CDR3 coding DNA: TGTGCCAGCAGTGAAAGACAGGGGGCGATTAACACTGAAGCTTTCTTT. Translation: CASSERQGAINTEAFF.

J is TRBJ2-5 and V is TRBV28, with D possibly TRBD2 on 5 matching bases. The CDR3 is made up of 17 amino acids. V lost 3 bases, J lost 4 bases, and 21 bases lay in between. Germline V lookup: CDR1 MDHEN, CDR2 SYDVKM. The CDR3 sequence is CASSFPREGVRGETQYF. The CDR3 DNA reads TGTGCCAGCAGTTTCCCGCGCGAGGGAGTGAGAGGAGAGACCCAGTACTTC.

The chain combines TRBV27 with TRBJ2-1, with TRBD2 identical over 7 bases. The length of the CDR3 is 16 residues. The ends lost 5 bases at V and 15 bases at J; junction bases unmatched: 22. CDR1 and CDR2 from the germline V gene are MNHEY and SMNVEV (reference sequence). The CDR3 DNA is TGTGCCAGCAGTCAAAAACCCCTCCCGATTGGCGGGAGTACGTTCTTC. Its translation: CASSQKPLPIGGSTFF.

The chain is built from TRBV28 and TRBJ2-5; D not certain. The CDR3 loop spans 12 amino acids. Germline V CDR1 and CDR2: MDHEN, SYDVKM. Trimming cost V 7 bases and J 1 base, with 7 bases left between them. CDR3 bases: TGTGCCAGCACAGATTTCCAAGAGACCCAGTACTTC. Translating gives CASTDFQETQYF.

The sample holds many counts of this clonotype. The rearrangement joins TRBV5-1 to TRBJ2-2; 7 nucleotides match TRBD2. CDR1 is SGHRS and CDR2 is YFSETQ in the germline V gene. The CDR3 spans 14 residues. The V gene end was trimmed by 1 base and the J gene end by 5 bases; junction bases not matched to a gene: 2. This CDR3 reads CASSLTSATGELFF. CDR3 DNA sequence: TGCGCCAGCAGCTTGACTAGCGCTACCGGGGAGCTGTTTTTT. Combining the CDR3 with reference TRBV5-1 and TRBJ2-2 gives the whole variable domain KAGVTQTPRYLIKTRGQQVTLSCSPISGHRSVSWYQQTPGQGLQFLFEYFSETQRNKGNFPGRFSGRQFSNSRSEMNVSTLELGDSALYLCASSLTSATGELFFGEGSRLTVL.

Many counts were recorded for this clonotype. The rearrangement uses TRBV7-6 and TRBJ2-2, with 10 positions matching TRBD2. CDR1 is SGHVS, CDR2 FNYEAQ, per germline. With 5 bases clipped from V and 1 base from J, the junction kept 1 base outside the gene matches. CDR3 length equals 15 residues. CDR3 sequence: CASSTSGMNTGELFF. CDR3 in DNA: TGTGCCAGCAGCACTAGCGGGATGAACACCGGGGAGCTGTTTTTT.

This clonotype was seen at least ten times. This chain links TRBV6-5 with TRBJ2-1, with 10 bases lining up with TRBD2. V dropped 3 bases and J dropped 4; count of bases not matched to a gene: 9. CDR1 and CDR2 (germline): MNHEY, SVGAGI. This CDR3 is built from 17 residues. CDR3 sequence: CASSYPSGRLGYNEQFF. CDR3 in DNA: TGTGCCAGCAGTTATCCTAGCGGGAGACTAGGGTACAATGAGCAGTTCTTC.

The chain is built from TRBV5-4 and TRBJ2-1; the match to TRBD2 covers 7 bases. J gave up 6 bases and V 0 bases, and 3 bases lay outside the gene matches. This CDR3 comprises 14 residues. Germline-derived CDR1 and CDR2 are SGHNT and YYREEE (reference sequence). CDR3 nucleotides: TGTGCCAGCAGCTTGGATCCTAGCGGCAATGAGCAGTTCTTC. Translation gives CASSLDPSGNEQFF.

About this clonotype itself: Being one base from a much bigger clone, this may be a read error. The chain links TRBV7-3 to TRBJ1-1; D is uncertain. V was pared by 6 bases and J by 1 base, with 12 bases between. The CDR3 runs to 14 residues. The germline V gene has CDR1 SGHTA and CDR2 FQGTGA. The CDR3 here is CASSRNSTNTEAFF. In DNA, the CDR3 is TGTGCCAGCAGTCGAAATTCCACGAACACTGAAGCTTTCTTT.

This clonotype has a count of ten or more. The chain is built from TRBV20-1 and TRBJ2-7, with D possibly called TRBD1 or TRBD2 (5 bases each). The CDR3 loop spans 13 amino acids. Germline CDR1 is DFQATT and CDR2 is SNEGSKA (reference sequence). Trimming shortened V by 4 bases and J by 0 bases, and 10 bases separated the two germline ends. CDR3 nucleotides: TGCAGTGCTAAAATGGGGACCTCCTACGAGCAGTACTTC. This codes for CSAKMGTSYEQYF.

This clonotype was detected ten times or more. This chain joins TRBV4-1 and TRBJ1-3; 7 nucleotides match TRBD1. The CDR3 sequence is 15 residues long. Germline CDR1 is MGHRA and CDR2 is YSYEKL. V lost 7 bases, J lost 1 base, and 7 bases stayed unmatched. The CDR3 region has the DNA TGCGCCAGCAAAGATCTGGGACAGTCTGGAAACACCATATATTTT. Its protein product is CASKDLGQSGNTIYF.

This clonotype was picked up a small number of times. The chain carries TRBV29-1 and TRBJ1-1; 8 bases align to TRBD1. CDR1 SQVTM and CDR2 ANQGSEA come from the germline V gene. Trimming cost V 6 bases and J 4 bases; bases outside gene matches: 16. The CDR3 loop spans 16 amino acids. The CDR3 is CSVIGRRGQGRTEAFF. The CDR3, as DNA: TGCAGCGTGATTGGACGACGAGGACAGGGACGCACTGAAGCTTTCTTT.

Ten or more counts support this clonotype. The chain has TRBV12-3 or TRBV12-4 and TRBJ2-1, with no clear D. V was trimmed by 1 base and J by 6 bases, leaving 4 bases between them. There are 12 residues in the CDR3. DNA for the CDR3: TGTGCCAGCAGTTTAGTGGTCAATGAGCAGTTCTTC. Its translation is CASSLVVNEQFF.

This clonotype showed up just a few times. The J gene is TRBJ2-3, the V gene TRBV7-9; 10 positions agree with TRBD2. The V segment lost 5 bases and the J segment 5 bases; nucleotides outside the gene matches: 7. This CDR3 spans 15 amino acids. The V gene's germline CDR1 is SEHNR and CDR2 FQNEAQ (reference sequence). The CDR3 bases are TGTGCCAGCAGCACAGGGACTAGCGTGAAAGATACGCAGTATTTT. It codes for CASSTGTSVKDTQYF.

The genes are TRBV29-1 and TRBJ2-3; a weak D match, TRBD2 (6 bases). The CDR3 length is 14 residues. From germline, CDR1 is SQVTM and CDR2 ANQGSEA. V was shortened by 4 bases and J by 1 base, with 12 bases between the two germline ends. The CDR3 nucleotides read TGCAGCGTTGCCCGGCGGGACCGCACAGATACGCAGTATTTT. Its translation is CSVARRDRTDTQYF.

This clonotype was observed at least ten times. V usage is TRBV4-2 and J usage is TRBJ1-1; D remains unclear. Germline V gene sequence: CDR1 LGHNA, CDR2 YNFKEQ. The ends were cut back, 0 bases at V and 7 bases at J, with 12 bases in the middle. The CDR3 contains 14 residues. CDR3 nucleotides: TGTGCCAGCAGCCAAGATCGGGCGTGGGGTGAAGCTTTCTTT. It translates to CASSQDRAWGEAFF.

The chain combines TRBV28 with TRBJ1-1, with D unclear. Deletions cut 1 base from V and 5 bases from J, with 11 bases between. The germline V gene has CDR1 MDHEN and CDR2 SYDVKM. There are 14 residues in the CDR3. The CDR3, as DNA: TGTGCCAGCAGTTTATCGAGGAGTCGTACTGAAGCTTTCTTT. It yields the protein CASSLSRSRTEAFF.

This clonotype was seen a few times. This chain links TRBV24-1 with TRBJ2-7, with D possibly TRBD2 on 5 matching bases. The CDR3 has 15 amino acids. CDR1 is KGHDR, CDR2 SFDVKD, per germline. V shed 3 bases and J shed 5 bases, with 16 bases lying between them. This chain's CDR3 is CATSDTGWGFNEQYF. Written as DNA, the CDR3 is TGTGCCACCAGTGATACGGGGTGGGGATTCAACGAGCAGTACTTC.

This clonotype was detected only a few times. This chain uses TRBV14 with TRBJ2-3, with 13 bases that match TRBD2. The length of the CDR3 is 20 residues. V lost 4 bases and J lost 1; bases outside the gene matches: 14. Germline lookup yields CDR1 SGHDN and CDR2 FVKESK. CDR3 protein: CASSRISGTSGILRTDTQYF. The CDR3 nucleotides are TGTGCCAGCAGCCGCATTTCCGGGACTAGCGGGATTCTTCGCACAGATACGCAGTATTTT.

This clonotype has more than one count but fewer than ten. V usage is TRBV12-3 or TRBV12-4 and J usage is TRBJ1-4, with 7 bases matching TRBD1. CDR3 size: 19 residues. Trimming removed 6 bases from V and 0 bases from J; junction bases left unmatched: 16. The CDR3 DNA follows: TGTGCCAGCAGCATAGACCGATTGGGACAGCGAGCAACTAATGAAAAACTGTTTTTT. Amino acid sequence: CASSIDRLGQRATNEKLFF.

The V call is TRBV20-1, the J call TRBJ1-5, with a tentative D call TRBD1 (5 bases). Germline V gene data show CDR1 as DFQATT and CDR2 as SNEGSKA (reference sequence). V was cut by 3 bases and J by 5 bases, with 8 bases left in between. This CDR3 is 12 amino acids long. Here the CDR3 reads CSARQGHQPQHF. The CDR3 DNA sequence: TGCAGTGCTAGGCAGGGACATCAGCCCCAGCATTTT.

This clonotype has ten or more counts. CDR3 protein: CASSLQGARETQYF. The CDR3 bases are TGCGCCAGCAGCTTACAGGGGGCTCGGGAGACCCAGTACTTC. The rearrangement uses TRBV5-1 and TRBJ2-5; 9 nucleotides agree with TRBD1. The CDR3 contains 14 residues. Germline CDR1 SGHRS, CDR2 YFSETQ. Trimming took 2 bases from V and 5 from J; bases not matched to a gene: 4.